Listed below are T cell receptor beta chains from one sample, sequenced in a study of blood T cell repertoires in COVID-19. TCRdb keeps only in-frame clones here, not all; method: immunoSEQ multiplex PCR. The sample includes approximately 110,000 clones, approximately 74% of them seen just once. Input material: peripheral blood. The receptors were gathered from a man older than 75 with COVID-19, enrolled during active disease. The CDR3 runs from the conserved cysteine through the conserved F or W. A D gene is named only where the DNA matches it firmly. Some rows mark clone size as missing; the rest say once, few, many or name a class of expanded clone.

len	abundance	v_gene	d_gene	j_gene	CDR3aa	CDR3nt
19	.	TRBV6-1	.	TRBJ1-6	CASSEASGKSRAYNSPLHF	TGTGCCAGCAGTGAAGCCTCAGGAAAATCGCGGGCTTATAATTCACCCCTCCACTTT
16	.	TRBV6-5	.	TRBJ2-3	CASSYSTGGEVGTQYF	TGTGCCAGCAGTTACTCGACCGGAGGGGAAGTCGGTACGCAGTATTTT
14	.	TRBV5-1	.	TRBJ2-2	CASSETGNTGELFF	TGCGCCAGCAGCGAAACGGGGAACACCGGGGAGCTGTTTTTT
16	.	TRBV18	TRBD1	TRBJ1-1	CASSDVPGTANTEAFF	TGTGCCAGCTCAGACGTACCCGGGACAGCGAACACTGAAGCTTTCTTT
16	.	TRBV9	TRBD1	TRBJ1-4	CASSPRQGAGNEKLFF	TGTGCCAGCAGCCCGAGACAGGGGGCGGGTAATGAAAAACTGTTTTTT
16	few	TRBV7-9	TRBD2	TRBJ2-7	CASSLGLAGASYEQYF	TGTGCCAGCAGCTTAGGACTAGCGGGAGCGTCCTACGAGCAGTACTTC
16	.	TRBV9	TRBD2	TRBJ2-1	CASSVGVAGGRDEQFF	TGTGCCAGCAGCGTAGGGGTAGCGGGAGGTCGAGATGAGCAGTTCTTC
14	.	TRBV15	.	TRBJ2-7	CATSTGHPSYEQYF	TGTGCCACCAGCACCGGACACCCATCCTACGAGCAGTACTTC
12	.	TRBV11-2	.	TRBJ2-1	CASSLADNEQFF	TGTGCCAGCAGCTTAGCGGACAATGAGCAGTTCTTC
14	.	TRBV29-1	.	TRBJ2-7	CSVEVTGTTYEQYF	TGCAGCGTTGAGGTGACCGGGACAACCTACGAGCAGTACTTC
15	.	TRBV7-6	TRBD1	TRBJ1-6	CASSSSDRVTSPLHF	TGTGCCAGCAGCTCCTCGGACAGGGTGACTTCACCCCTCCACTTT
16	.	TRBV19	TRBD2	TRBJ2-2	CASSIVASGRNGELFF	TGTGCCAGTAGTATTGTGGCTAGCGGGAGAAACGGGGAGCTGTTTTTT
14	few	TRBV2	TRBD2	TRBJ2-7	CASSELAGDYEQYF	TGTGCCAGCAGTGAGCTAGCGGGAGACTACGAGCAGTACTTC
15	.	TRBV7-2	.	TRBJ1-4	CASSSSAGVVEKLFF	TGTGCCAGCAGCTCGTCGGCAGGGGTGGTTGAAAAACTGTTTTTT
14	once	TRBV28	TRBD1	TRBJ2-7	CASSANRGRREQYF	TGTGCCAGCAGTGCAAACAGGGGAAGGAGAGAGCAGTACTTC
14	.	TRBV29-1	.	TRBJ1-2	CSVQPGTQGKGYTF	TGCAGCGTCCAGCCCGGGACTCAAGGAAAGGGCTACACCTTC